This T cell receptor beta chain was sequenced during a study of shared clonotypes between healthy human individuals (dated by TCRdb to about 2020). With regard to the full study: Three men and two women, aged 18 to 49 years, made up the cohort. Each donor's leukapheresis produced roughly between about 0.9 and 9.5 billion PBMCs. To estimate repertoire size and how much clonotypes are shared between individuals, the study performed deep sequencing of blood TCR repertoires from 4 to 6 healthy adults. For each donor, CD4 naive and CD4 memory were each run on three plates, CD8 naive on two plates, and CD8 memory on one plate. To increase sequencing depth and limit assay-specific biases, different laboratories used diverse techniques to prepare libraries and sequence TCR repertoires. Paper-wide results and their limitations: Because the study included a small number of donors, the genetic and exposure-history diversity represented was limited. Estimated clonotype richness was generally larger for naive than for memory subsets. Sampling was restricted to blood, and TCR repertoires in tissues likely differ from the TCR repertoires found in blood. Compared with non-shared clonotypes, the clonotypes found in all four sorted-subset donors had higher generation probabilities. Sharing across several donors was observed for approximately 4.6% of naive CD4, 3% to 3.5% of naive CD8, about 2.3% of memory CD4, and about 0.4% of memory CD8 clonotypes. Pairwise subsampling led to the expectation that sequencing depth would affect the degree of clonotype sharing among donors. Even with the large sequencing depth, rarefaction of the sorted-subset datasets indicated that sequencing was incomplete.

Using the deep immunoSEQ assay, multiplex PCR amplified TCR CDR3 regions from genomic DNA. Extracted genomic DNA from each cell subset was distributed evenly across all wells of several immunoSEQ 96-well plates, and each plate was treated as a replicate. Each replicate PCR for sorted subsets received approximately 200 ng genomic DNA, equal to about 30,000 T cell genomes. Purified libraries were measured with a Qubit 3.0 fluorometer, size-checked on a Bioanalyzer 2100, and measured again with the KAPA Library Quantification kit. Every immunoSEQ 96-well plate was sequenced on a dedicated single-read 150-cycle Illumina NextSeq 550 flow cell. The study's own analysis went as follows. Because the immunoSEQ output held only junctional sequences and lacked quality scores, the filtering could not match the filtering applied to full-length reads. To assign V/J genes and CDR3, sequences were annotated against IMGT germline references using PyIR, a Python wrapper for IgBLAST v1.9. Reads were filtered out if the reads had weak V/J assignments (E-value above 1e-6), no CDR3, stop codons, out-of-frame junctions, or ambiguous translated residues. V3J clonotypes were defined as sequences sharing an identical inferred V gene, J gene, and CDR3 amino acid sequence. The percentage overlap between two repertoires was calculated by dividing the number of shared unique clonotypes by the size of the smaller repertoire. Repertoire richness was assessed with RTK rarefaction, the Chao1 estimator, and Recon v2.1 estimates of unobserved clonotypes. Generation probabilities for all TCRbeta clonotypes obtained by the gDNA method from four donors were computed using OLGA. TCRdb carries this immuneACCESS record with in-frame sequences only. Its versions omit some clonotypes, under half of them owing to an unresolved V gene in the studies checked, with the rest unexplained. Clonal size and the V and J genes are those of that table, whereas D and trimming came from the DNA. The sample yields 2 million to 2.5 million clones; approximately 95% were counted once. The ten largest clones capture around 0.13% of the sample.

Healthy HIV-negative adults with no recently reported acute infections or vaccinations were included as donors. All donors were Caucasian adults living in Nashville, Tennessee, USA. CD4+ T cells were enriched by magnetic negative selection, after which naive cells were positively selected on CD45RA and the negative fraction was taken as the memory subset. After blood collection by leukapheresis, PBMCs were isolated using Ficoll-Histopaque density gradient centrifugation and then cryopreserved in the vapor phase of liquid nitrogen. Analytical flow cytometry was used to check the purity and quantity of each magnetically sorted T cell population. From each sorted fraction, genomic DNA was isolated and quantified by UV absorbance on a Nanodrop 2000c. The CDR3 has 15 amino acids, counting the end cysteine and phenylalanine. Only CDR3 DNA remains: 45 bases, in frame from the first base. V lost 0 bases and J lost 1 base; the stretch between them is 7 bases long. Looking up the germline V gene yields CDR1 LGHNA and CDR2 YNFKEQ.

Details on this clone: Its antigen is unknown. Base qualities are not recorded, but no much larger clone differs from it by a single base.

Sequencing used naive CD4+ T cells sorted from blood. The meaning of the sample's cell subset or site label: CD45RA+ positively selected. The V and J genes are TRBV4-2 and TRBJ1-3, with the D gene uncertain. This clonotype was obtained from a man aged 18 to 30 in good health. CDR3 protein: CASSQDLGSGNTIYF. The sequenced DNA is TGTGCCAGCAGCCAAGATTTGGGTTCTGGAAACACCATATATTTT.